The entry that follows covers one T cell receptor beta chain sequence. This sample is drawn from a study of shared T cell receptors in the human thymus. Assay used: immunoSEQ multiplex PCR; TCRdb lists only in-frame clones, some missing. Among hundreds of thousands of clones listed, more than 75% were seen once. From germline, CDR1 is MNHNS and CDR2 SASEGT. J lost 2 bases, V lost 5 bases, and 3 bases had no gene match. CDR3 length: 15 amino acids. These data were likewise used in another study, on human thymus T cells. That source reports: Thymus was obtained from resections taken during corrective heart surgery. Thymic as well as blood repertoires seemed to favor certain V and J genes unevenly. Related work showed strongly overlapping thymic repertoires across unrelated individuals.

V usage is TRBV6-1 and J usage is TRBJ1-5, with 10 bases aligning to TRBD1. Sequenced input: thymocytes. This sequence was found in a boy in the first two years of life with a congenital heart defect. CDR3 in DNA: TGTGCCAGCAGTCGACAGGGGGCCGGCAATCAGCCCCAGCATTTT. It yields the protein CASSRQGAGNQPQHF.